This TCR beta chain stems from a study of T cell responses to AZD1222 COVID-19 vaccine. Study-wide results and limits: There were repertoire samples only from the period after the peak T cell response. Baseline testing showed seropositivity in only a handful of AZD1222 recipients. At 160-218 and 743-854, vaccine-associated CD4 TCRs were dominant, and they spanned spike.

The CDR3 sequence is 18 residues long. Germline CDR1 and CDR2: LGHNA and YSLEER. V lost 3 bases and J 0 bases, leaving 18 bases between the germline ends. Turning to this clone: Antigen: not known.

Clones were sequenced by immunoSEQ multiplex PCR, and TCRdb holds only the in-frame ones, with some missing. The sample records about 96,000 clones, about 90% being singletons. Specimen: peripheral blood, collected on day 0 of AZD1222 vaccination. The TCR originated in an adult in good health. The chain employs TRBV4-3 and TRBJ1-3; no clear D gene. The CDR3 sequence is CASSQSRHIAISGNTIYF. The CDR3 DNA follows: TGCGCCAGCAGCCAGTCCCGGCACATTGCTATCTCTGGAAACACCATATATTTT.